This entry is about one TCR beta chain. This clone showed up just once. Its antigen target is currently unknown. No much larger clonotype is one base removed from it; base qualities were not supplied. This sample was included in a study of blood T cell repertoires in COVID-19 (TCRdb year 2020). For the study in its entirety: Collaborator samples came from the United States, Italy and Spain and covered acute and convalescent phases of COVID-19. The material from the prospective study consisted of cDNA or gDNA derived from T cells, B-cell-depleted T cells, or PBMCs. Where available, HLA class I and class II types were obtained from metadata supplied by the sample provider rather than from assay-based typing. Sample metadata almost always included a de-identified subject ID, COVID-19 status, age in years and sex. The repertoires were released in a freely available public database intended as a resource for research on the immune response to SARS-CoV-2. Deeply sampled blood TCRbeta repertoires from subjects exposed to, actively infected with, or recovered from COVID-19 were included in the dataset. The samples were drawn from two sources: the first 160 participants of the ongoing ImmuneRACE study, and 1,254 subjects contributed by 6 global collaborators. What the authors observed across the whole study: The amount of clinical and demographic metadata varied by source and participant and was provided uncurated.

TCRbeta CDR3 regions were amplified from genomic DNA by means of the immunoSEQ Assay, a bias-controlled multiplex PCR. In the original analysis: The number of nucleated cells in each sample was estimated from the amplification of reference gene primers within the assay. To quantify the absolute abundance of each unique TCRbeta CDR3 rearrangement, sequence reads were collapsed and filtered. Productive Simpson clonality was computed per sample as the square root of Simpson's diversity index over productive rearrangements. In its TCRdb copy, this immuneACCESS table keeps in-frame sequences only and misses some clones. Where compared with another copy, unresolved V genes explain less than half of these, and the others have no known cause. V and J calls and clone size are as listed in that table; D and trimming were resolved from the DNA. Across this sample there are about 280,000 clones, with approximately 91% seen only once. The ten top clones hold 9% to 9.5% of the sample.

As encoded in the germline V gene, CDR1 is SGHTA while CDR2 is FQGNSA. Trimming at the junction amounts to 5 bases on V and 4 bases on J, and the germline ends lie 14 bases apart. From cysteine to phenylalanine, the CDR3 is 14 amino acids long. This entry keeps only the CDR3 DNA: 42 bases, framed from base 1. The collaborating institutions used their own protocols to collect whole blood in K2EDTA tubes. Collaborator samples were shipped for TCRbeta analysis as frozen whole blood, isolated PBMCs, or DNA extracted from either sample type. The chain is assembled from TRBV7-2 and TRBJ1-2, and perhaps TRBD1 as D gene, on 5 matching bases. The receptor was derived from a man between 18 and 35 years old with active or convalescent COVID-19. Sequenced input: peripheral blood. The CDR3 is CASSGVGGIYGYTF. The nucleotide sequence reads TGTGCCAGCAGCGGGGTGGGGGGTATCTATGGCTACACCTTC.